This T cell receptor (beta chain) was captured by sequencing in a study of T cells after yellow fever vaccination. Points from the study as a whole: Only a minor proportion of clonotypes was detected across both CD4 and CD8 compartments. Booster sampling recovered most clones from primary vaccination (approximately 97% CD4, 88% CD8).

The CDR3 runs to 16 residues. About this clonotype: Antigen unknown. An end of the junction differs from the germline gene, which may be a read error.

The authors made TCR cDNA by 5'RACE template switching, adding a universal primer site and UMIs. In TCRdb, the 5' RACE reads were re-called with MiXCR into one record per CDR3 protein. The sample contains some 320,000 distinct CDR3 sequences, 3.5% to 4.5% of which appear only once. V is TRBV12-3 or TRBV12-4 and J is TRBJ2-3; TRBD2 aligns across 11 bases. This TCR was sampled from a man aged 18 to 35 who received the YFV17D yellow fever vaccine. The sample in question was PBMCs, obtained 15 days after the yellow fever booster vaccination. CDR3 DNA sequence: TGTGCCAGCAGTATAGCGGGGGGGCTATTGTCCGATACGCAGTATTTT. Residues: CASSIAGGLLSDTQYF.